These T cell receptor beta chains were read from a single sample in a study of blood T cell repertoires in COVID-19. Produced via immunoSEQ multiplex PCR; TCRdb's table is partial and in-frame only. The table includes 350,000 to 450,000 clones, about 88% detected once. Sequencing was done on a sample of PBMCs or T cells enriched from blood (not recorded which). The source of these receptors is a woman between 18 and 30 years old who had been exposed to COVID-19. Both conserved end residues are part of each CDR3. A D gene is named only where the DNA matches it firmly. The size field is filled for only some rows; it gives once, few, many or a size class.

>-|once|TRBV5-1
CASSLVVGTANTEAFF
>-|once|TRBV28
CASSLWGERTDTQYF
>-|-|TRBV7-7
CASSPHSGTYEQYF
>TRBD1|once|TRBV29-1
CSVVRTGSTDTQYF
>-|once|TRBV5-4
CASSLSTQETQYF
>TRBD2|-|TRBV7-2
CASSLTTSGRDTQYF
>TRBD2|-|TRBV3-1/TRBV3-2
CASSQDQERGARPDTQYF
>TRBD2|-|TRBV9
CASSAGTSLHEQYF
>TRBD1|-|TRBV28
CASSSRGTGEGYTF
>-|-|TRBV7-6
CASSPQWGAEAFF
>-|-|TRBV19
CASSGTGNQPQHF
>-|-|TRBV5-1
CASSTQEGGTDTQYF
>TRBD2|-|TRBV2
CASSSSSGSTDTQYF
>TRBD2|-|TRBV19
CASRERRESEQYF
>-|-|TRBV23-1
CASSQWLGDFTLRSYNEQFF
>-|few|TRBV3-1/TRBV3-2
CASSQEPGRGTLF
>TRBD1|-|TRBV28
CASIKSGGVSYEQYF
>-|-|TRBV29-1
CSGQATNEKLFF
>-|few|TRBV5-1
CASSLTGLDTEAFF
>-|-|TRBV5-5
CASSLWPPGVYEQYF
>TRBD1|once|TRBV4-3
CASSQDLRGTVAKNIQYF
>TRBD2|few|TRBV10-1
CASSEYSGSVNYEQYF
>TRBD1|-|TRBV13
CASSTGGTGDEAFF
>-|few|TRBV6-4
CASSDGPEAGYTF
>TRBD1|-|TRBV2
CASSEGRGPQPQHF
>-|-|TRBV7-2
CASSFSSYNEQFF
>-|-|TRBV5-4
CASSLSDGRHEQFF
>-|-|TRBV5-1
CASSLTASTGELFF
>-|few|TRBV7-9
CASSQGAVGNQPQHF
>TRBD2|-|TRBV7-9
CASSFPGLAGVNTGELFF
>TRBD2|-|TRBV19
CASSREAFRYQETQYF
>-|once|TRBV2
CASSLGPSGYTF
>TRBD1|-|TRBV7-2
CASSRPGQHNSPLHF
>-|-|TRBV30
CAWGYYSGANVLTF
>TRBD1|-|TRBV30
CAWSKQGNNSPLHF
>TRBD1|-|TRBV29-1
CSVEDLDRGRGYYGYTF
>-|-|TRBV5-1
CASSWREVGTEAFF
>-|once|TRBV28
CASSKGDKYSNQPQHF
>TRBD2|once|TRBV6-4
CASSEGAGGADTQYF
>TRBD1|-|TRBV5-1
CASSLEEGAKDSPLHF
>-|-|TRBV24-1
CATGGNTDTQYF
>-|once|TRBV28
CASFRNGIPSTDTQYF
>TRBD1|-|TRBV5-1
CASAGTAVPEAFF
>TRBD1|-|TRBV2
CPSAETGGDNYGYTF
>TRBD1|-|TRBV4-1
CASSQDQQGLGQPQHF
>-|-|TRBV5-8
CASSFGQKVTDTQYF
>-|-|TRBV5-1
CASSSLGGFNEKLFF
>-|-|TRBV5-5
CASSSGQYSTDTQYF
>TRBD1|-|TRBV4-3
CASSRITGGNSPLHF
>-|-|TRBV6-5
CASSLGGYEQYF
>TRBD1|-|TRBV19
CASSTLPGQGHEQYF
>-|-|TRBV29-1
CSVGRENNEKLFF
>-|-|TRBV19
CASSITLSARGTEAFF
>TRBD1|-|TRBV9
CASSFGQGIYGYTF
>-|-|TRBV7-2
CASSLGSRLGTDTQYF
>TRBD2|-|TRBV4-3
CASSPRYLAGGPDNEQFF
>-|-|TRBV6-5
CASSTVRSYNSPLHF